Listed here are 5 T cell receptor beta chains from one sample, sequenced in a study of T cells in Graves' hyperthyroidism and ophthalmopathy. TCR beta CDR3 sequences were amplified from RNA transcripts. Using the HTBI primer set, a first-round RT-PCR was run on the TCR CDR3. TCRdb recomputed calls from the multiplex PCR reads with MiXCR, one row per CDR3 protein. The profile shows about 480,000 distinct CDR3 sequences, approximately 15% of them singletons. Sequenced input: blood. These receptors were collected from a woman between 18 and 30 years old with Graves' hyperthyroidism.

The chain recombines TRBV18 with TRBJ2-2, with 12 nucleotides matching TRBD2. CDR1 KGHSH and CDR2 LQKENI come from the germline V gene. The CDR3 is 16 residues long. The J segment lost 6 bases and the V segment lost 1 base, leaving 3 bases of the junction unmatched. CDR3 DNA sequence: TGTGCCAGCTCACCACGGACTAGCGGGGCCCCCGGGGAGCTGTTTTTT. Protein sequence: CASSPRTSGAPGELFF.

The chain recombines TRBV6-2 or TRBV6-3 with TRBJ2-7; unclear D gene. The CDR3 contains 11 residues. The ends were cut back, 10 bases at V and 0 bases at J, with 7 bases in the middle. Per germline, CDR1 MNHEY and CDR2 SVGEGT. The CDR3 reads CATTLSYEQYF. The CDR3 DNA follows: TGTGCCACCACCCTCTCCTACGAGCAGTACTTC.

As concerns this clonotype: A much bigger clone sits one base away, suggesting this may be a read error. The V gene is TRBV12-3 or TRBV12-4, the J gene TRBJ1-1; TRBD1 agrees at 9 bases. The CDR3 loop spans 14 amino acids. Trimming took 6 bases from V and 3 from J; bases not matched to a gene: 5. CDR3 residues: CASSKTGGDTEAFF. The CDR3 bases are TGTGCCAGCAGCAAGACAGGGGGGGACACTGAAGCTTTCTTT.

The V gene is TRBV5-6, the J gene TRBJ1-2; D possibly corresponds to TRBD1 (6 bases). The CDR3 is 17 residues long. V was shortened by 4 bases and J by 0 bases, with 19 bases between the two germline ends. The V gene's germline CDR1 is SGHDT and CDR2 YYEEEE. Here the CDR3 DNA reads TGTGCCAGCAGCGGAACGACGGGGACACCAGCTAACTATGGCTACACCTTC. Its protein product is CASSGTTGTPANYGYTF.

This clonotype was counted a few times. V gene TRBV19 combines with J gene TRBJ1-5, with D possibly matching TRBD1 (5 bases). Deletions cut 1 base from V and 0 bases from J, with 7 bases between. CDR1 is LNHDA and CDR2 is SQIVND in the germline V gene (reference sequence). The CDR3 has 15 residues. The CDR3 bases are TGTGCCAGTAGTATAGGGGACTATAGCAATCAGCCCCAGCATTTT. As protein: CASSIGDYSNQPQHF.